The T cell receptor (beta chain) under discussion was sequenced for a study of response to subunit inactivated influenza vaccine. Whole-study results and caveats: Seasonal influenza vaccination, on each occasion, was suggested by the authors to recruit few new T cells.

This CDR3 spans 14 amino acids. V lost 6 bases, J lost 7 bases, and 11 bases stayed unmatched. This clonotype was seen only a few times. Its antigen is still unknown. TCRdb analysed the RT-PCR reads with MiXCR anew, one entry per CDR3 protein. Of hundreds of thousands of distinct CDR3 sequences detected, roughly 13% appear once; the ten largest clones hold around 12%. This clonotype was sampled from a man in his fifties who received an inactivated influenza vaccine. The chain couples TRBV12-3 or TRBV12-4 to TRBJ2-7; 8 bases line up with TRBD1. The sequencing here drew on PBMCs from blood, taken 40 to 50 days after vaccination. CDR3 region: CASSYRQGREEQYF. The DNA for the CDR3 is TGTGCCAGCAGCTACCGACAGGGGCGAGAAGAGCAGTACTTC.